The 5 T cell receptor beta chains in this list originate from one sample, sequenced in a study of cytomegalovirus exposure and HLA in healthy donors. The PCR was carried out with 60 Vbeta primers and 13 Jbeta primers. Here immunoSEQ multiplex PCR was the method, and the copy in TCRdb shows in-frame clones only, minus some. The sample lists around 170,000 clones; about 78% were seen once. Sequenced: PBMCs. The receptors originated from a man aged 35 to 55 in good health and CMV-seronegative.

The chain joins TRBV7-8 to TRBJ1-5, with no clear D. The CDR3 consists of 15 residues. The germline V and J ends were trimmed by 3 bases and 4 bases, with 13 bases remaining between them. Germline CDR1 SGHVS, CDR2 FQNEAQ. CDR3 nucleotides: TGTGCCAGCAGCTTGAGCGCGGAAAGGAATCAGCCCCAGCATTTT. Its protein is CASSLSAERNQPQHF.

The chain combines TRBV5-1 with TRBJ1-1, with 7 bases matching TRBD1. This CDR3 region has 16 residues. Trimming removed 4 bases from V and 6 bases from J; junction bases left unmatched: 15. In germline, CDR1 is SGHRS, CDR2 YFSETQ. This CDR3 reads CASSPQGTESLAEAFF. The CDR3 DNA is TGCGCCAGCAGCCCCCAAGGGACAGAATCTCTCGCTGAAGCTTTCTTT.

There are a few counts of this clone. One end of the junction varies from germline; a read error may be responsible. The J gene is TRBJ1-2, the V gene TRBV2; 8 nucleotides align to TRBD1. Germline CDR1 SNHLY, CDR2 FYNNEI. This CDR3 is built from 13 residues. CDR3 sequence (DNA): TGTGCCAGCAGGGAAGACAGGGGCGGTGGCTACACCTTC. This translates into CASREDRGGGYTF.

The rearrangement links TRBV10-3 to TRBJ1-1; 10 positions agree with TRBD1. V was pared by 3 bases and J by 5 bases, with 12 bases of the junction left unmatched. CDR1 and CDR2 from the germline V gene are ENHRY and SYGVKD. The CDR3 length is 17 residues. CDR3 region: CAISDVPRDRGGTEAFF. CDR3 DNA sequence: TGTGCCATCAGTGACGTTCCAAGGGACAGGGGAGGAACTGAAGCTTTCTTT.

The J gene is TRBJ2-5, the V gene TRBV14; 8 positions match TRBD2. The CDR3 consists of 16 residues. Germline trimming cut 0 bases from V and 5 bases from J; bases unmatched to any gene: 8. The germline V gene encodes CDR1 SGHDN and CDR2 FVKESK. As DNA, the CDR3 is TGTGCCAGCAGCCAAGAACTAGCGGTGGGGATGGAGACCCAGTACTTC. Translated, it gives CASSQELAVGMETQYF.